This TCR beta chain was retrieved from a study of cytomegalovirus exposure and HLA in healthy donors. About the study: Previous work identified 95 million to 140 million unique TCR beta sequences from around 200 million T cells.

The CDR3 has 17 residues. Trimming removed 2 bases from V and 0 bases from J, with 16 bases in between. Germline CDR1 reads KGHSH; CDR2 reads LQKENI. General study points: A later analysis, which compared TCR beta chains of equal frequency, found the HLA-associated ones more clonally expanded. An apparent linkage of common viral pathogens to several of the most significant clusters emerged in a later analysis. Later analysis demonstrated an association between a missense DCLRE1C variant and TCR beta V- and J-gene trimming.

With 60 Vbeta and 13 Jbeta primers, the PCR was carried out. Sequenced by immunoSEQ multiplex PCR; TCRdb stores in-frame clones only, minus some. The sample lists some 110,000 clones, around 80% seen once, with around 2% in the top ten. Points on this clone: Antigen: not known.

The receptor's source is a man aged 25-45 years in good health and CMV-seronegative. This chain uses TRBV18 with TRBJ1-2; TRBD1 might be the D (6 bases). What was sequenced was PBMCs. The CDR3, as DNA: TGTGCCAGCTCACCAAACAGGGTCGTGGGTACTAACTATGGCTACACCTTC. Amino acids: CASSPNRVVGTNYGYTF.